The clone carrying this T cell receptor (beta chain) was found once. Its antigen remains unidentified. The data belong to a study of PD-1 blockade in mismatch repair-deficient tumors. Study outcomes and limitations: Tumor-resident clones, often undetectable pretreatment in blood, expanded then contracted after pembrolizumab.

Generated by immunoSEQ multiplex PCR, the TCRdb table keeps only in-frame clones and is missing some. The sample shows about 120,000 clones, about 88% of them seen only once. V dropped 4 bases and J dropped 0; count of bases not matched to a gene: 0. There are 15 residues in the CDR3. The V gene's germline CDR1 is MDHEN and CDR2 SYDVKM. All patients were mismatch repair deficient, assessed by either PCR or immunohistochemistry. The TCR-sequenced patients were a few responders to pembrolizumab. The receptor comes from an adult with mismatch repair-deficient cancer. The chain employs TRBV28 and TRBJ2-1; 10 bases are a match to TRBD2. This material consisted of peripheral blood, taken approximately 72 weeks after starting pembrolizumab. CDR3 in DNA: TGTGCCAGCAGTTGGACTAGCGGCTCCTACAATGAGCAGTTCTTC. Encoded protein: CASSWTSGSYNEQFF.